What follows are 5 T cell receptor beta chains derived from one specimen sequenced in a study of PD-1 blockade in classical Hodgkin lymphoma. Time point described: newly diagnosed, previously untreated cHL patient sample. CD4+ T cells were purified from thawed PBMCs by negative selection. Data came from immunoSEQ multiplex PCR; TCRdb stores just in-frame clones and leaves some out. The data hold 25,000 to 30,000 clones, with about 90% observed a single time. Sequences were obtained from CD4+ T cells from blood. The receptors come from a human donor with classical Hodgkin lymphoma.

The chain has TRBV11-2 and TRBJ2-1; 8 bases align to TRBD1. Germline-derived CDR1 and CDR2 are SGHAT and FQNNGV. V shed 1 base, J shed 8 bases, and the junction held 10 bases outside the gene matches. The CDR3 runs 16 residues. CDR3 in amino acids: CASSLVFTTGVYEQFF. The CDR3 bases are TGTGCCAGCAGCTTAGTCTTTACGACAGGGGTCTATGAGCAGTTCTTC.

The V call is TRBV10-3, the J call TRBJ2-7; tentative D call: TRBD1 (6 bases). Trimming stripped 2 bases from V and 2 bases from J, with 13 bases between. This CDR3 region has 15 residues. Per germline, CDR1 ENHRY and CDR2 SYGVKD. The CDR3 reads CAISEARGITYEQYF. CDR3 in DNA: TGTGCCATCAGTGAGGCCAGGGGTATCACCTACGAGCAGTACTTC.

This chain links TRBV11-3 with TRBJ2-1; the D gene is possibly TRBD2 (5 bases). Trimming pared 5 bases from V and 4 bases from J, leaving 9 bases between. Germline CDR1 reads SGHNT; CDR2 reads YENEEA. The CDR3 is 13 amino acids. CDR3 in amino acids: CASSADSYNEQFF. The CDR3 DNA reads as TGTGCCAGCAGCGCGGACTCTTACAATGAGCAGTTCTTC.

The genes are TRBV7-2 and TRBJ2-1; 8 bases fit TRBD2. The germline V gene has CDR1 SGHTA and CDR2 FQGNSA. The length of the CDR3 is 15 residues. V lost 6 bases and J lost 8; bases outside the gene matches: 12. In nucleotides, the CDR3 is TGTGCCAGCAGGCACCCGGGACTAGTAGGATATGAGCAGTTCTTC. Translating it yields CASRHPGLVGYEQFF. The whole variable domain, remainder taken from reference TRBV7-2 and TRBJ2-1, is GAGVSQSPSNKVTEKGKDVELRCDPISGHTALYWYRQSLGQGLEFLIYFQGNSAPDKSGLPSDRFSAERTGGSVSTLTIQRTQQEDSAVYLCASRHPGLVGYEQFFGPGTRLTVL.

This clone has a handful of counts. V and J are TRBV28 and TRBJ1-5; 7 nucleotides match TRBD1. This CDR3 has 14 residues. V shed 5 bases and J 6 bases; nucleotides not matched to a gene: 7. The germline V gene has CDR1 MDHEN and CDR2 SYDVKM. The CDR3 sequence: CASSPGQLAQPQHF. CDR3 bases: TGTGCCAGCAGTCCGGGACAGCTAGCTCAGCCCCAGCATTTT.